Each of the 31 T cell receptor beta chains below was sequenced from the same sample in a study of radiotherapy plus CTLA-4 blockade in lung cancer. TCRdb's copy holds only in-frame clones and misses some; the assay was immunoSEQ multiplex PCR. The table has more than 90,000 clones, about four fifths seen once. This material consisted of peripheral blood, taken from a patient treated with radiotherapy plus ipilimumab. The receptors here all came from a human donor with non-small cell lung cancer that progressed on radiotherapy plus ipilimumab.

This chain links TRBV6-5 with TRBJ2-7; no clear D. Germline V gene sequence: CDR1 MNHEY, CDR2 SVGAGI. The CDR3 sequence is 14 residues long. V lost 4 bases and J 5 bases, leaving 15 bases between the germline ends. The CDR3 nucleotides read TGTGCCAGCAGTTCGGGCCTAAGACCCCACGAGCAGTACGTC. This encodes CASSSGLRPHEQYV.

The chain uses TRBV5-1 and TRBJ1-2, with D unresolved. The CDR3 consists of 17 residues. The germline gives CDR1 SGHRS, CDR2 YFSETQ. V lost 0 bases and J lost 0, with 15 bases in between. CDR3 in DNA: TGCGCCAGCAGCTTGGTTTCGACGGAACCTACTAACTATGGCTACACCTTC. It is translated as CASSLVSTEPTNYGYTF.

On this clone itself: The junction departs from germline at one end; a sequencing error may be responsible. V gene TRBV9 combines with J gene TRBJ2-7, with D unclear. This CDR3 is 13 amino acids long. CDR1 is SGDLS and CDR2 is YYNGEE in the germline V gene. The CDR3 DNA follows: TGTGCCAGCAGCGTAGGATCGAGTAACGAGCGGTACTTC. Amino acid sequence: CASSVGSSNERYF.

The chain combines TRBV7-3 with TRBJ2-1; the match to TRBD1 covers 7 bases. Unmatched junction bases numbered 6, after V lost 4 bases and J lost 0 bases. This CDR3 has 16 residues. Per the germline V gene, CDR1 is SGHTA and CDR2 is FQGTGA. In DNA form, the CDR3 reads TGTGCCAGCAGCTCCCTGACAGGGAGCTCCTACAATGAGCAGTTCTTC. Its translation: CASSSLTGSSYNEQFF.

The table lists this clone with a few counts. The chain couples TRBV2 to TRBJ2-3; possible D gene TRBD2, 6 bases. Looked up from germline, CDR1 is SNHLY and CDR2 is FYNNEI. Trimming stripped 9 bases from V and 2 bases from J, with 12 bases between. The CDR3 has 13 amino acids. The CDR3 here is CARVGSDTDTQYF. The CDR3 nucleotides are TGTGCCAGGGTCGGGAGCGACACAGATACGCAGTATTTT.

The gene calls are TRBV6-5 and TRBJ1-5, with D unclear. CDR3 length: 13 amino acids. The germline CDR1 and CDR2 sequences are MNHEY and SVGAGI. Trimming shortened V by 2 bases and J by 4 bases, and 6 bases separated the two germline ends. CDR3 loop: CASSYGRNQPQHF. The CDR3 DNA is TGTGCCAGCAGTTACGGAAGGAATCAGCCCCAGCATTTT.

V usage is TRBV10-3 and J usage is TRBJ2-5; tentative D call: TRBD1 (7 bases). Germline V gene lookup returns CDR1 ENHRY and CDR2 SYGVKD. Trimming cost V 8 bases and J 5 bases, with 18 bases left between them. The CDR3 runs 14 residues. CDR3 in DNA: TGTGCCATCTCAACCAGGGGGGCAGAGGAGACCCAGTACTTC. The encoded protein is CAISTRGAEETQYF.

This clone was detected many times. The chain joins TRBV19 to TRBJ1-1; unclear D gene. Germline V gene data show CDR1 as LNHDA and CDR2 as SQIVND (reference sequence). The CDR3 sequence is 14 residues long. Trimming stripped 0 bases from V and 4 bases from J, with 9 bases between. The CDR3 bases are TGTGCCAGTAGTATAGAGGGTTTGGGCACTGAAGCTTTCTTT. Translating it yields CASSIEGLGTEAFF.

The rearrangement joins TRBV5-1 to TRBJ1-4; 8 bases agree with TRBD1. This CDR3 contains 16 residues. The trim removed 3 bases at V and 7 bases at J, leaving 11 bases unmatched. Germline V gene lookup returns CDR1 SGHRS and CDR2 YFSETQ. CDR3 in DNA: TGCGCCAGCAGCTGGATGGCAGGGGGCGTCTTTGAAAAACTGTTTTTT. This gives the protein CASSWMAGGVFEKLFF.

The chain employs TRBV7-3 and TRBJ1-1, with D possibly TRBD1 on 5 matching bases. The CDR3 covers 15 residues. With 2 bases removed from V and 1 base from J, the gap between germline ends came to 11 bases. Germline V gives CDR1 SGHTA, CDR2 FQGTGA. CDR3 sequence (DNA): TGTGCCAGCAGCTTAGTAGGGGCAGGGAACACTGAAGCTTTCTTT. Protein sequence: CASSLVGAGNTEAFF. Supplemented by reference TRBV7-3 and TRBJ1-1, the full variable domain reads GAGVSQTPSNKVTEKGKYVELRCDPISGHTALYWYRQSLGQGPEFLIYFQGTGAADDSGLPNDRFFAVRPEGSVSTLKIQRTERGDSAVYLCASSLVGAGNTEAFFGQGTRLTVV.

J is TRBJ2-7 and V is TRBV18; 9 bases line up with TRBD1. Germline V CDR1 and CDR2: KGHSH, LQKENI. The CDR3 spans 14 residues. J gave up 3 bases and V 6 bases, and 6 bases lay outside the gene matches. The CDR3 bases are TGTGCCAGCTCCCCTTCGACAGGGGGCTACGAGCAGTACTTC. Protein sequence: CASSPSTGGYEQYF.

V and J are TRBV29-1 and TRBJ2-7; maybe TRBD2 (6 bases). The CDR3 has 15 amino acids. V shed 8 bases and J shed 0 bases, with 20 bases lying between them. CDR1 and CDR2 from the germline V gene are SQVTM and ANQGSEA. The CDR3 sequence: CSPEGSGWDSYEQYF. CDR3 nucleotides: TGCAGCCCTGAAGGAAGCGGGTGGGACTCCTACGAGCAGTACTTC.

The rearrangement links TRBV9 to TRBJ1-1, with D uncertain. The CDR3 has 13 residues. Germline V CDR1 and CDR2: SGDLS, YYNGEE. V dropped 3 bases and J dropped 4 bases, with 10 bases sitting between them. The CDR3 here is CASSAVGGTEAFF. CDR3 coding DNA: TGTGCCAGCAGCGCCGTGGGTGGCACTGAAGCTTTCTTT. The full variable domain, rest sourced from reference TRBV9 and TRBJ1-1, is DSGVTQTPKHLITATGQRVTLRCSPRSGDLSVYWYQQSLDQGLQFLIQYYNGEERAKGNILERFSAQQFPDLHSELNLSSLELGDSALYFCASSAVGGTEAFFGQGTRLTVV.

The rearrangement uses TRBV2 and TRBJ2-1; 7 bases align to TRBD2. Unmatched junction bases numbered 9, after V lost 2 bases and J lost 8 bases. The CDR3 has 15 amino acids. Per germline, CDR1 SNHLY and CDR2 FYNNEI. CDR3 bases: TGTGCCAGCAGTGAACAAAGCGGGATCTTTGATGAGCAGTTCTTC. Protein product: CASSEQSGIFDEQFF.

The chain is built from TRBV18 and TRBJ2-1; tentatively, D is TRBD1 (5 bases). The V end lost 4 bases, the J end lost 7 bases, and 14 bases lay between the germline ends. CDR1 and CDR2 from the germline V gene are KGHSH and LQKENI. The CDR3 sequence is 14 residues long. The chain's CDR3 is CASSQYLGDNEQFF. The CDR3 coding sequence is TGTGCCAGCTCACAATACCTAGGGGATAATGAGCAGTTCTTC.

This clone is medium-sized. V and J are TRBV10-1 and TRBJ2-7; 10 bases are a match to TRBD1. CDR3 size: 13 residues. V was pared by 6 bases and J by 6 bases, with 5 bases of the junction left unmatched. Germline CDR1 and CDR2: WNHNN and SYGVQD (reference sequence). CDR3 in DNA: TGCGCCAGCAGCGCCGGGACAGGGGTCGAGCAGTACTTC. This sequence encodes CASSAGTGVEQYF.

The chain carries TRBV5-1 and TRBJ2-1; possibly TRBD2 for D (6 bases). Trimming took 10 bases from V and 0 from J, leaving 14 bases between them. CDR3 length: 14 amino acids. Looked up from germline, CDR1 is SGHRS and CDR2 is YFSETQ. In DNA form, the CDR3 reads TGCGCCTGCCAAGAAGCGGGCTCCTACAATGAGCAGTTCTTC. Encoded protein: CACQEAGSYNEQFF. Full variable domain (missing parts from reference TRBV5-1 and TRBJ2-1): KAGVTQTPRYLIKTRGQQVTLSCSPISGHRSVSWYQQTPGQGLQFLFEYFSETQRNKGNFPGRFSGRQFSNSRSEMNVSTLELGDSALYLCACQEAGSYNEQFFGPGTRLTVL.

The rearrangement links TRBV28 to TRBJ1-4, with unresolved D. Germline lookup yields CDR1 MDHEN and CDR2 SYDVKM. The CDR3 length is 17 residues. V was cut by 1 base and J by 4 bases, with 16 bases left in between. The chain's CDR3 is CASSLFSVVRNNEKLFF. The CDR3 DNA is TGTGCCAGCAGTTTATTTTCCGTTGTTCGGAATAATGAAAAACTGTTTTTT.

This clone was observed once. The sample has other DNA sequences that encode this CDR3 too. The V and J genes are TRBV28 and TRBJ2-7, with TRBD2 matching 13 bases. Germline-derived CDR1 and CDR2 are MDHEN and SYDVKM. The length of the CDR3 is 15 residues. After removal of 6 bases from V and 5 bases from J, the junction contained 7 bases not matched to a gene. CDR3 bases: TGTGCCAGCAGACCTCTCGGACTAGCGGGAGACGAGCAGTACGTC. This translates into CASRPLGLAGDEQYV.

The DNA of the CDR3 is TGTGCCAGCAGACTATCAGACTCAGCAAACACCATATATTTT. It translates to CASRLSDSANTIYF. The genes are TRBV2 and TRBJ1-3; D is uncertain. The CDR3 length is 14 residues. Germline assignment: CDR1 SNHLY and CDR2 FYNNEI. The V end was cut by 6 bases, the J end by 6 bases, with 15 bases between.

CDR3: CASRSATLREQYV. For the CDR3, the DNA is TGTGCCAGCAGAAGCGCTACGCTACGCGAGCAGTACGTC. The V call is TRBV27, the J call TRBJ2-7, with D uncertain. The CDR3 has 13 amino acids. Germline CDR1 reads MNHEY; CDR2 reads SMNVEV (reference sequence). Trimming took off 6 bases at V and 6 bases at J, with 15 bases between the two ends.

The sample holds a few counts of this clone. The V gene is TRBV7-6, the J gene TRBJ1-3; D possibly corresponds to TRBD1 (6 bases). Deletions cut 5 bases from V and 2 bases from J, with 16 bases between. Germline CDR1 SGHVS, CDR2 FNYEAQ. The CDR3 extends over 16 amino acids. CDR3 loop: CASSAHPGQTGNTIYF. The CDR3 nucleotides read TGTGCCAGCAGCGCCCACCCCGGACAGACTGGAAACACCATATATTTT.

The rearrangement uses TRBV12-5 and TRBJ2-5, with D tentatively TRBD1 (5 bases). The CDR3 is 12 amino acids. Germline loops: CDR1 LGHNT, CDR2 FRNRAP. V lost 8 bases and J 1 base, leaving 8 bases between the germline ends. The CDR3 region has the DNA TGTGCTAGTTCAGGGATCCAAGAGACCCAGTACTTC. Translating gives CASSGIQETQYF. Full variable domain (missing parts from reference TRBV12-5 and TRBJ2-5): DARVTQTPRHKVTEMGQEVTMRCQPILGHNTVFWYRQTMMQGLELLAYFRNRAPLDDSGMPKDRFSAEMPDATLATLKIQPSEPRDSAVYFCASSGIQETQYFGPGTRLLVL.

The chain is built from TRBV6-1 and TRBJ1-1, with unresolved D. The CDR3 runs to 13 residues. V lost 2 bases, J lost 0 bases, and 4 bases lay in between. Germline-derived CDR1 and CDR2 are MNHNS and SASEGT. CDR3 sequence (DNA): TGTGCCAGCAGTGAAAGGATGAACACTGAAGCTTTCTTT. Its protein product is CASSERMNTEAFF.

About this clone itself: Distinct nucleotide sequences in the sample also encode this CDR3. The CDR3 DNA follows: TGTGCCAGCAGCTTAACAGGAAATAGCAATCAGCCCCAGCATTTT. Translating gives CASSLTGNSNQPQHF. The V call is TRBV7-2, the J call TRBJ1-5; D is possibly TRBD1 (5 bases). CDR3 length: 15 residues. V dropped 2 bases and J dropped 0 bases, with 8 bases sitting between them. Germline values: CDR1 SGHTA, CDR2 FQGNSA.

This clone was seen only once. The chain links TRBV9 to TRBJ2-5; 7 nucleotides line up with TRBD1. This CDR3 comprises 13 residues. The ends lost 7 bases at V and 1 base at J; junction bases unmatched: 4. Looked up from germline, CDR1 is SGDLS and CDR2 is YYNGEE. CDR3 loop: CASEGAIQETQYF. As DNA, the CDR3 is TGTGCCAGCGAGGGGGCGATCCAAGAGACCCAGTACTTC.

The chain joins TRBV19 to TRBJ1-2; 8 bases agree with TRBD1. Losses at the gene ends were 6 bases for V and 6 bases for J; bases not matched to a gene: 3. The CDR3 totals 12 residues. CDR1 is LNHDA and CDR2 is SQIVND in the germline V gene (reference sequence). The CDR3 spells CASSRTGNGYTF. DNA of the CDR3: TGTGCCAGTAGCCGGACAGGGAATGGCTACACCTTC.

This clone was observed a handful of times. The chain is built from TRBV29-1 and TRBJ2-7; 7 bases align to TRBD2. This CDR3 region has 10 residues. V was pared by 4 bases and J by 6 bases, with 0 bases of the junction left unmatched. CDR1 and CDR2 (germline): SQVTM, ANQGSEA. Written as DNA, the CDR3 is TGCAGCGTTGGGGGGGGCGAGCAGTACTTC. This encodes CSVGGGEQYF.

The chain is built from TRBV5-1 and TRBJ2-2; D gene ambiguous. Trimming pared 0 bases from V and 0 bases from J, leaving 9 bases between. Germline V lookup: CDR1 SGHRS, CDR2 YFSETQ. The CDR3 extends over 16 amino acids. The CDR3 loop is CASSLEGHANTGELFF. CDR3 in DNA: TGCGCCAGCAGCTTGGAGGGTCACGCGAACACCGGGGAGCTGTTTTTT.

The chain carries TRBV5-6 and TRBJ2-1; TRBD2 might be the D (6 bases). This CDR3 region has 16 residues. V was trimmed by 4 bases and J by 2 bases, leaving 16 bases between them. Looked up from germline, CDR1 is SGHDT and CDR2 is YYEEEE. The CDR3 sequence is CASSQYGASAYNEQFF. CDR3 in DNA: TGTGCCAGCAGCCAATACGGGGCTAGCGCCTACAATGAGCAGTTCTTC.

The gene calls are TRBV6-5 and TRBJ2-1; 10 nucleotides agree with TRBD2. With 6 bases clipped from V and 8 bases from J, the junction kept 7 bases outside the gene matches. This CDR3 contains 14 residues. CDR1 MNHEY and CDR2 SVGAGI come from the germline V gene. The CDR3 sequence: CASSQSGRAHEQFF. The CDR3 region has the DNA TGTGCCAGCAGCCAAAGCGGGAGGGCCCATGAGCAGTTCTTC.